The sequence of this T cell receptor (beta chain) was determined in a study of T cell changes during pregnancy in multiple sclerosis. The table came from immunoSEQ multiplex PCR; TCRdb's copy has only in-frame clones and leaves some out. The sample shows approximately 37,000 clones, approximately 90% of them seen only once. Sequenced here: CD4+ T cells from peripheral blood mononuclear cells, sampled before pregnancy. The source of this sequence is a female donor with multiple sclerosis, enrolled in a pregnancy study.

CDR3 region: CASSRRTSGSNEQFF. CDR3 bases: TGTGCCAGCAGCCGCAGGACTAGCGGGAGCAATGAGCAGTTCTTC. This chain uses TRBV5-6 with TRBJ2-1; 13 bases line up with TRBD2. Germline values: CDR1 SGHDT, CDR2 YYEEEE. V shed 4 bases, J shed 6 bases, and the junction held 4 bases outside the gene matches. This CDR3 is built from 15 residues.